Following are 3 T cell receptor beta chains from one sample sequenced in a study of blood T cell repertoires in COVID-19. Produced via immunoSEQ multiplex PCR; TCRdb's table is partial and in-frame only. The sample has 250,000 to 350,000 clones; around nine tenths are singletons. Source material: peripheral blood. The receptors were sampled from a woman between 65 and 79 years old with COVID-19, enrolled during active disease.

The rearrangement uses TRBV2 and TRBJ2-5; possibly TRBD2 for D (5 bases). Germline CDR1 reads SNHLY; CDR2 reads FYNNEI. Trimming removed 4 bases from V and 4 bases from J, with 13 bases in between. The CDR3 contains 14 residues. CDR3 sequence: CASSGGWEIETQYF. CDR3 nucleotide sequence: TGTGCCAGCAGTGGTGGGTGGGAGATAGAGACCCAGTACTTC.

The rearrangement uses TRBV18 and TRBJ1-1; 8 bases fit TRBD1. Germline lookup yields CDR1 KGHSH and CDR2 LQKENI. The CDR3 runs 14 residues. V shed 3 bases, J shed 7 bases, and the junction held 7 bases outside the gene matches. In DNA form, the CDR3 reads TGTGCCAGCTCACCGGACAGGGAAATTGGTGAAGCTTTCTTT. Its translation: CASSPDREIGEAFF.

This clone was counted between two and nine times. This chain uses TRBV19 with TRBJ1-6, with 10 bases matching TRBD1. CDR3 length: 16 amino acids. With V trimmed by 7 bases and J by 10 bases, 13 bases remained unmatched. CDR1 is LNHDA and CDR2 is SQIVND in the germline V gene (reference sequence). In nucleotides, the CDR3 is TGTGCCAGTACCCTCGGGGGGACAGGGGTTTCATCACCCCTCCACTTT. This sequence encodes CASTLGGTGVSSPLHF.